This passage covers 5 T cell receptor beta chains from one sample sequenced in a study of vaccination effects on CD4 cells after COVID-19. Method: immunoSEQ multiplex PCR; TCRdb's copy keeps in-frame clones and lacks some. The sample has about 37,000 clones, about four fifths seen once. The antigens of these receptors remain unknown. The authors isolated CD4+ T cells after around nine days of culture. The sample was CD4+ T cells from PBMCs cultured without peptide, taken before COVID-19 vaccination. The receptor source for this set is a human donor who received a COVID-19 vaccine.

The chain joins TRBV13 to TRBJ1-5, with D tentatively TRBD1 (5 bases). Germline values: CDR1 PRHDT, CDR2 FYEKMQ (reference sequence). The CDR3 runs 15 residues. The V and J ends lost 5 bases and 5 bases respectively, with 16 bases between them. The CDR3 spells CASSLGRPGDQPQHF. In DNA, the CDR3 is TGTGCCAGCAGCCTGGGACGCCCGGGGGATCAGCCCCAGCATTTT.

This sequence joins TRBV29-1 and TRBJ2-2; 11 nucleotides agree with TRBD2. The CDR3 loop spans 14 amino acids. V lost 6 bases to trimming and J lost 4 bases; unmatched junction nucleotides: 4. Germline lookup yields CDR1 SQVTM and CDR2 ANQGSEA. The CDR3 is CSVVSGRATGELFF. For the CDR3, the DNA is TGCAGCGTCGTTAGCGGGAGGGCCACCGGGGAGCTGTTTTTT.

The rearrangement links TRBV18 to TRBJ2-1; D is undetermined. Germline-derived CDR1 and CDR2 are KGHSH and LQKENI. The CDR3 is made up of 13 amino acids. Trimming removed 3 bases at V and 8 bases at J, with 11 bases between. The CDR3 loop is CASSPRAGHEQFF. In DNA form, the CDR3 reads TGTGCCAGCTCACCTCGGGCCGGGCATGAGCAGTTCTTC.

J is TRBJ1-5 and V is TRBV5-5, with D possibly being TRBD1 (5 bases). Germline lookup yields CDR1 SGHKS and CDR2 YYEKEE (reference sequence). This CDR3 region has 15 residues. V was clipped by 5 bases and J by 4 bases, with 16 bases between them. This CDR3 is CASSQDTAQNQPQHF. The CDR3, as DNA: TGTGCCAGCAGTCAGGACACTGCTCAAAATCAGCCCCAGCATTTT.

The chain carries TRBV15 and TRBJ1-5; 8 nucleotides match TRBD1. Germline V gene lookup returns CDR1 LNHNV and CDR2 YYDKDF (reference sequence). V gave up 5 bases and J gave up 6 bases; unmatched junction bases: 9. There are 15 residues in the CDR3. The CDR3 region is CATSRPRGLGQPQHF. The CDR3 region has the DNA TGTGCCACCAGCCGGCCCAGGGGGCTAGGTCAGCCCCAGCATTTT. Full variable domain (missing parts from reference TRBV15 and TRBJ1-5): DAMVIQNPRYQVTQFGKPVTLSCSQTLNHNVMYWYQQKSSQAPKLLFHYYDKDFNNEADTPDNFQSRRPNTSFCFLDIRSPGLGDTAMYLCATSRPRGLGQPQHFGDGTRLSIL.